The 4 T cell receptor beta chains below all came from one sample that was sequenced in a study of early T cells in non-severe SARS-CoV-2 infection. TCRdb redid the calling of the 5' RACE reads with MiXCR, one entry per CDR3 protein. The sample has 69,000 or so distinct CDR3 sequences, about 9% seen once. Sequenced sample: whole blood. Receptor source: an adult who was a healthcare worker with PCR-confirmed SARS-CoV-2 infection or an uninfected control (not recorded which).

This clonotype occurred many times. J is TRBJ2-2 and V is TRBV5-1, with 7 bases identical to TRBD2. The CDR3 length is 18 residues. V lost 1 base, J lost 4 bases, and 13 bases stayed unmatched. Germline V gene lookup returns CDR1 SGHRS and CDR2 YFSETQ. For the CDR3, the DNA is TGCGCCAGCAGCTTGTTTATTGAGGCTAGCGGAATCACCGGGGAGCTGTTTTTT. It translates to CASSLFIEASGITGELFF.

V gene TRBV29-1 combines with J gene TRBJ2-1; 9 bases are shared with TRBD1. The CDR3 sequence is 14 residues long. Germline lookup yields CDR1 SQVTM and CDR2 ANQGSEA. J gave up 3 bases and V 5 bases, and 5 bases lay outside the gene matches. The CDR3 DNA is TGCAGCGTTAACAGGGGGCAAAACTACAATGAGCAGTTCTTC. Translating gives CSVNRGQNYNEQFF.

This clonotype was counted ten times or more. V and J are TRBV20-1 and TRBJ2-3, with 9 bases that match TRBD2. This CDR3 has 16 amino acids. From germline, CDR1 is DFQATT and CDR2 SNEGSKA (reference sequence). V shed 3 bases, J shed 5 bases, and the junction held 12 bases outside the gene matches. The DNA of the CDR3 is TGCAGTGCTAGGAGGGCTAGCGGGAATTCATTAGATACGCAGTATTTT. Protein sequence: CSARRASGNSLDTQYF.

This chain links TRBV11-2 with TRBJ2-7, with D uncertain. Trimming took 5 bases from V and 3 from J, leaving 5 bases between them. The CDR3 covers 11 residues. Per the germline V gene, CDR1 is SGHAT and CDR2 is FQNNGV. CDR3 DNA: TGTGCCAGCAGCGCAAACTACGAGCAGTACTTC. It specifies CASSANYEQYF.